This is a list of T cell receptor beta chains from one sample in a study of blood T cell repertoires in COVID-19. Profiled with immunoSEQ multiplex PCR; TCRdb holds only in-frame clones, not every one. The sample shows 20,000 to 30,000 clones, 75% to 85% of them seen only once. Material for sequencing was peripheral blood. The receptor set was obtained from an older woman with COVID-19, enrolled during active disease. Both conserved end residues are part of each CDR3. The D gene is left open where the match is weak.

CASSGTGLDQPQHF	TRBV19	TRBD1
CASSLDNARNQPQHF	TRBV18	NA
CATSSGGNQETQYF	TRBV15	NA
CASRVGGTNEQYF	TRBV27	TRBD2
CAISARGQGAQTGKLFF	TRBV10-3	TRBD1
CASSVFSDTEAFF	TRBV2	NA
CASEDRGRAEQYF	TRBV3-1/TRBV3-2	TRBD1
CASSFYRGYEAFF	TRBV27	TRBD1
CASSEARQLNEKLFF	TRBV2	NA
CSVTLVPGLAGGSYNEQFF	TRBV29-1	TRBD2
CASSLLGAVNTEAFF	TRBV28	NA
CASSQDPKNEQYF	TRBV3-1/TRBV3-2	NA
CSGGGGPETQYF	TRBV29-1	NA
CSARSSYNSPLHF	TRBV29-1	NA
CASSEAGAGQPQHF	TRBV6-1	NA
CAISRPQDRPIYNEQFF	TRBV10-3	NA
CSVFTGGNQPQHF	TRBV29-1	TRBD1
CASSGGGGNQPQHF	TRBV19	NA
CASSQETRTGDGTDTQYF	TRBV4-1	TRBD1
CASSFKYTWTEETQYF	TRBV7-6	NA
CASSAQPGQGYGYTF	TRBV7-3	TRBD1
CASSARGINFDTEAFF	TRBV19	NA